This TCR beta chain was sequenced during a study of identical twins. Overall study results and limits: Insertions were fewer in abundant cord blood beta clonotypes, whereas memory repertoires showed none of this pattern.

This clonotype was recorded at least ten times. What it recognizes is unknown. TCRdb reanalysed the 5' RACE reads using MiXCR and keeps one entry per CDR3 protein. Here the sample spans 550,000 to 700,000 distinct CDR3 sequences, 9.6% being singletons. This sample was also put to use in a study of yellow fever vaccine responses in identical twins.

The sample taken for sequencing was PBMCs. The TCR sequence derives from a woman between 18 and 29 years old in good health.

Here the CDR3 DNA reads TGTGCCAGCAGCCAAGACAGGGAAGGCGTTGAAGCTTTCTTT. It translates to CASSQDREGVEAFF. The rearrangement joins TRBV4-2 to TRBJ1-1; D may be TRBD1 (5 bases). V lost 0 bases to trimming and J lost 7 bases, with 12 bases between them. The germline V gene encodes CDR1 LGHNA and CDR2 YNFKEQ. This CDR3 has 14 residues.